This T cell receptor (beta chain) is from a study of cytomegalovirus exposure and HLA in healthy donors. Study conclusions and caveats: In a later analysis, the majority of CMV-associated beta chains seemingly showed HLA restriction. A list of approximately 160 TCR beta chains associated with cytomegalovirus was given. Upon later analysis, HLA-associated TCR beta chains proved more clonally expanded than other, equally common chains. In a later analysis, TCR beta V- and J-gene trimming showed a link to a missense DCLRE1C variant.

The CDR3 spans 16 residues. Germline-derived CDR1 and CDR2 are SGHTA and FQGTGA. V was shortened by 0 bases and J by 5 bases, with 14 bases between the two germline ends. Researchers ran the PCR with 60 Vbeta and 13 Jbeta primers. Profiled with immunoSEQ multiplex PCR; TCRdb holds only in-frame clones, not every one. Of about 150,000 clones listed, 80% to 85% are singletons. The table lists this clone with a count of one. What it binds is not known. The chain employs TRBV7-3 and TRBJ2-1, with TRBD1 as a possible D gene (5 bases). The sequence was obtained from a male donor in good health and CMV-seronegative. The sequenced sample consisted of PBMCs. CDR3 sequence (DNA): TGTGCCAGCAGCTTAACAGGGGTAGGAGTTAACAATGAGCAGTTCTTC. It specifies CASSLTGVGVNNEQFF.